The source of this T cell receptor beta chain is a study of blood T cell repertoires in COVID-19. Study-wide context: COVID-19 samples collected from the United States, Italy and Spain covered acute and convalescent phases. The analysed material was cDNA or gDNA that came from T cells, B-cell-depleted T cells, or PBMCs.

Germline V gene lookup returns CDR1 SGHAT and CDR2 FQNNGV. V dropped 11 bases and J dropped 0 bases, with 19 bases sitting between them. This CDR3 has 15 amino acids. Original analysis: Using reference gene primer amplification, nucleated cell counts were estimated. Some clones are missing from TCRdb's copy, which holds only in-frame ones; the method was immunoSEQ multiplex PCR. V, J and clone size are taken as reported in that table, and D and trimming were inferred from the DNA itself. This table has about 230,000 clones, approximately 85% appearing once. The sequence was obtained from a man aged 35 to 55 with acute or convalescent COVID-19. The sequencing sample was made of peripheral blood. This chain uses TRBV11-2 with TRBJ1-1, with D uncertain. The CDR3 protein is CASRGAAWMNTEAFF. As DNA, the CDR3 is TGTGCCTCACGGGGAGCAGCCTGGATGAACACTGAAGCTTTCTTT.